The present TCR beta chain was sequenced within a study of blood T cells in healthy people across ages. The study's findings and limits: Per million T cells, the diversity of TCR beta decreased roughly linearly as age advanced. There were more naive CD4+ cells and higher diversity in long-lived donors than in aged donors.

About this clonotype itself: Its antigen is still unknown.

A second PCR, run for roughly 6 to 11 cycles, used a sample-barcoded 5' primer plus a J-beta primer mix. Template switching added a 12-random-nucleotide identifier to every cDNA molecule. TCRdb fed the 5' RACE reads into MiXCR, producing one record per CDR3 protein. The sample records about 640,000 distinct CDR3 sequences, 58% being singletons. Germline CDR1 is MDHEN and CDR2 is SYDVKM. This CDR3 has 15 amino acids. Trimming cost V 7 bases and J 4 bases, with 17 bases left between them. The chain couples TRBV28 to TRBJ2-1; D unclear. The sample comprised blood. The origin of this receptor is a man aged 60 to 69 in good health. The CDR3 DNA reads TGTGCCAGCACTCCCCCGGTGGCTCCGTACAATGAGCAGTTCTTC. Protein sequence: CASTPPVAPYNEQFF.